The rows below give T cell receptor beta chains drawn from one sample of a study of shared clonotypes between healthy human individuals. The repertoire was sequenced with immunoSEQ multiplex PCR; TCRdb's copy has only in-frame clones and lacks some. The repertoire holds some 500,000 clones, with roughly 95% as singletons. Source material: naive CD4+ T cells sorted from blood. The receptors here all came from a woman aged 30 to 39 in good health. Both conserved end residues are part of each CDR3. D genes are given only for firm matches. Part of the rows lack a size; the others show once, few, many or a class for expanded clones.

V gene	CDR3 length	clone size	D gene	J gene	CDR3 protein	CDR3 DNA
TRBV5-6	15	-	-	TRBJ2-7	CASSQPGLSTYEQYF	TGTGCCAGCAGTCAGCCGGGACTCTCTACCTACGAGCAGTACTTC
TRBV27	15	-	TRBD1	TRBJ1-5	CASSLRTGGGQPQHF	TGTGCCAGCAGTTTGAGGACAGGGGGCGGTCAGCCCCAGCATTTT
TRBV7-3	15	-	TRBD2	TRBJ2-7	CASSLSGLATYEQYF	TGTGCCAGCAGCTTAAGCGGACTAGCGACCTACGAGCAGTACTTC
TRBV19	15	-	-	TRBJ1-5	CASSIEPGSNQPQHF	TGTGCCAGTAGTATCGAGCCAGGGAGCAATCAGCCCCAGCATTTT
TRBV27	14	-	-	TRBJ2-7	CASSFKRTAYEQYF	TGTGCCAGCAGTTTCAAACGGACAGCTTACGAGCAGTACTTC
TRBV5-1	14	-	TRBD1	TRBJ1-1	CASSLGTGGSLGFF	TGCGCCAGCAGCTTGGGTACAGGGGGTTCTCTCGGTTTCTTT
TRBV19	17	-	-	TRBJ2-2	CASSIVQGPVRTGELFF	TGTGCCAGTAGTATAGTACAGGGACCAGTGAGAACCGGGGAGCTGTTTTTT
TRBV9	13	once	-	TRBJ2-3	CASSARQADTQYF	TGTGCCAGCAGCGCTAGACAGGCAGATACGCAGTATTTT
TRBV7-8	14	-	TRBD1	TRBJ1-1	CASILGTGYTEAFF	TGTGCCAGCATTCTTGGGACAGGGTATACTGAAGCTTTCTTT
TRBV7-9	14	-	-	TRBJ2-7	CASSGRTAGYEQYF	TGTGCCAGCAGCGGTCGGACAGCAGGGTACGAGCAGTACTTC
TRBV28	16	-	TRBD1	TRBJ2-2	CASSRRAGGFGGELFF	TGTGCCAGCAGTCGGCGGGCAGGGGGCTTTGGCGGGGAGCTGTTTTTT
TRBV18	14	-	TRBD2	TRBJ2-7	CASSGTSDAREQYF	TGTGCCAGCTCCGGGACTAGCGACGCGAGGGAGCAGTACTTC
TRBV28	14	-	TRBD2	TRBJ2-7	CASASSGRGYEQYF	TGTGCCAGCGCATCCAGCGGGAGGGGGTACGAGCAGTACTTC
TRBV11-1	17	-	TRBD2	TRBJ2-1	CASSFLAGGPLYNEQFF	TGTGCCAGCAGCTTTTTGGCGGGAGGGCCCCTTTACAATGAGCAGTTCTTC
TRBV5-1	15	-	-	TRBJ2-2	CATSVGQPNTGELFF	TGCGCCACCTCCGTGGGACAACCGAACACCGGGGAGCTGTTTTTT
TRBV5-1	16	-	TRBD1	TRBJ2-3	CASSSSRGGSTDTQYF	TGCGCCAGCAGCTCTTCAAGAGGGGGCAGCACAGATACGCAGTATTTT
TRBV19	16	-	-	TRBJ2-1	CASSILWEKYNNEQFF	TGTGCCAGTAGTATCCTATGGGAGAAGTATAACAATGAGCAGTTCTTC
TRBV10-3	18	-	TRBD2	TRBJ2-7	CATSSSLELAGSSYEQYF	TGTGCCACTTCTTCCTCCTTGGAGCTAGCGGGGAGCTCCTACGAGCAGTACTTC
TRBV7-9	13	-	-	TRBJ1-1	CASSLEDKEKPFF	TGTGCCAGCAGCTTAGAGGACAAGGAGAAACCTTTCTTT
TRBV5-1	13	-	TRBD1	TRBJ1-1	CASSTQQGTEAFF	TGCGCCAGCAGCACTCAACAGGGGACTGAAGCTTTCTTT
TRBV5-1	18	-	TRBD1	TRBJ2-4	CASSLEGGFDRAKNIQYF	TGCGCCAGCAGCTTGGAAGGGGGCTTTGATAGAGCCAAAAACATTCAGTACTTC
TRBV7-8	17	-	-	TRBJ1-2	CASSRPTAVTSLVGYTF	TGTGCCAGCAGTCGACCTACGGCAGTCACCTCCCTGGTTGGCTACACCTTC
TRBV5-6	16	-	-	TRBJ2-5	CASSLDGRTPRETQYF	TGTGCCAGCAGCTTGGACGGCCGGACGCCTAGGGAGACCCAGTACTTC
TRBV7-8	16	-	TRBD1	TRBJ2-5	CASSPRGQGAGETQYF	TGTGCCAGCAGCCCCAGGGGACAGGGGGCCGGTGAGACCCAGTACTTC
TRBV4-2	17	-	TRBD2	TRBJ2-3	CASSQGKLAGLLYTQYF	TGTGCCAGCAGCCAAGGCAAACTAGCGGGCCTCCTCTATACGCAGTATTTT
TRBV18	13	-	TRBD2	TRBJ2-7	CASSTSGSDEQYF	TGTGCCAGCTCCACTAGCGGGAGCGACGAGCAGTACTTC
TRBV5-1	16	-	-	TRBJ2-1	CASSLRGRGSYNEQFF	TGCGCCAGCAGCTTGAGGGGAAGAGGCTCCTACAATGAGCAGTTCTTC
TRBV2	14	-	-	TRBJ2-5	CASSGGSSRETQYF	TGTGCCAGCAGTGGGGGGAGCTCCCGAGAGACCCAGTACTTC